This is a list of T cell receptor beta chains from one sample in a study of neurological immune-mediated disorders. A single record per CDR3 protein comes from TCRdb applying MiXCR to the 5' RACE reads. The top ten hold roughly 6% of the sample, which has roughly 39,000 distinct CDR3 sequences, 6.5% to 7.5% seen once. Source material: CD4+ T cells from blood. Receptors were obtained from a man over 45 in good health. Both conserved end residues are part of each CDR3. D genes are given only for firm matches. A row's size may be missing; if present it is once, few, many or a size class.

CDR3nt: TGTGCCAGCAGCTTCTCCCGACAGGGGAGCTTGTACTTC; CDR3aa: CASSFSRQGSLYF; d_gene: TRBD1; abundance: many; v_gene: TRBV7-2; j_gene: TRBJ2-7
CDR3nt: TGTGCCAGCAGCTTGTTGTCGTCCGGCAACATTCAGTACTTC; CDR3aa: CASSLLSSGNIQYF; d_gene: .; abundance: few; v_gene: TRBV5-5; j_gene: TRBJ2-4
CDR3nt: TGTGCCAGCAGTTCCCGGGACAGGGGATTAAATTCACCCCTCCACTTT; CDR3aa: CASSSRDRGLNSPLHF; d_gene: TRBD1; abundance: many; v_gene: TRBV6-1; j_gene: TRBJ1-6
CDR3nt: TGTGCCAGCAGTTACGTGGGCCAGAACAATCAGCCCCAGCATTTT; CDR3aa: CASSYVGQNNQPQHF; d_gene: .; abundance: many; v_gene: TRBV6-2/TRBV6-3; j_gene: TRBJ1-5
CDR3nt: TGTGCCAGCAGCTTGGAACGAGGGGGGGTTTCCAATCAGCCCCAGCATTTT; CDR3aa: CASSLERGGVSNQPQHF; d_gene: .; abundance: many; v_gene: TRBV5-6; j_gene: TRBJ1-5
CDR3nt: TGCAGTGCGAAACAGGGGGCGGGTTACGAGCAGTACTTC; CDR3aa: CSAKQGAGYEQYF; d_gene: TRBD1; abundance: many; v_gene: TRBV20-1; j_gene: TRBJ2-7
CDR3nt: TGCGCCAGCAGCTCCGGGACAGGGTTTGATGAGCAGTACTTC; CDR3aa: CASSSGTGFDEQYF; d_gene: TRBD1; abundance: .; v_gene: TRBV5-1; j_gene: TRBJ2-7
CDR3nt: TGCGCCAGCAGCTTGGGTCAGGGGGCCCCCCAAGAGACCCAGTACTTC; CDR3aa: CASSLGQGAPQETQYF; d_gene: TRBD1; abundance: many; v_gene: TRBV5-1; j_gene: TRBJ2-5
CDR3nt: TGCAGTGCTAGAAGGAGCTCCTACAATGAGCAGTTCTTC; CDR3aa: CSARRSSYNEQFF; d_gene: .; abundance: many; v_gene: TRBV20-1; j_gene: TRBJ2-1
CDR3nt: TGTGCCAGCAGCCCCGGGACTAGCGGGAGCCCCTCCTACAATGAGCAGTTCTTC; CDR3aa: CASSPGTSGSPSYNEQFF; d_gene: TRBD2; abundance: many; v_gene: TRBV11-3; j_gene: TRBJ2-1
CDR3nt: TGTGCCAGCTCCCCCGGCCTGGATCAGCCCCAGCATTTT; CDR3aa: CASSPGLDQPQHF; d_gene: .; abundance: .; v_gene: TRBV18; j_gene: TRBJ1-5
CDR3nt: TGTACCATCAGCCCGGGGACCTTTTATGGCTACACCTTC; CDR3aa: CTISPGTFYGYTF; d_gene: .; abundance: .; v_gene: TRBV7-2; j_gene: TRBJ1-2
CDR3nt: TGTGCCATCAGCGAGGGACAGGGGGGTAGTGAGACCCAGTACTTC; CDR3aa: CAISEGQGGSETQYF; d_gene: TRBD1; abundance: many; v_gene: TRBV10-3; j_gene: TRBJ2-5
CDR3nt: TGCAGTTTAGCGGATCTAGATACGCAGTATTTT; CDR3aa: CSLADLDTQYF; d_gene: .; abundance: many; v_gene: TRBV29-1; j_gene: TRBJ2-3
CDR3nt: TGTGCCAGCATAACTGACACCCTCTACAATGAGCAGTTCTTC; CDR3aa: CASITDTLYNEQFF; d_gene: .; abundance: many; v_gene: TRBV2; j_gene: TRBJ2-1